This T cell receptor (beta chain) is from a study of spatial heterogeneity in lung cancer. On the study more broadly: The study observed each unique TCR and UMI combination more than ten times on average in raw reads. Study-wide results and caveats: Counts of expanded alpha and beta TCRs within tumors tracked the tumor nonsynonymous mutation count. Nonsynonymous mutations, ubiquitous and regional, were tracked respectively by counts of ubiquitous and regional expanded TCRs.

The library protocol tagged each TCR cDNA with a unique molecular identifier. TCRdb redid the calling of the 5' RACE reads with MiXCR, one entry per CDR3 protein. The profile shows more than 10,000 distinct CDR3 sequences, more than 5% of them singletons. The time point: sample taken at primary tumor resection. This clonotype was found many times. What it binds is not known. A library made for alpha chains picked up this beta chain off target, so its size means little. V lost 5 bases and J 5 bases, leaving 12 bases between the germline ends. CDR3 length equals 13 residues. Germline CDR1 MDHEN, CDR2 SYDVKM.

Specimen: lung tumor tissue, collected at surgery. The rearrangement uses TRBV28 and TRBJ2-5; weak D call: TRBD1 (6 bases). The receptor's source is a female donor with early-stage non-small cell lung cancer. In nucleotides, the CDR3 is TGTGCCAGCAGTACAGGGTTCGGGGAGACCCAGTACTTC. Translating it yields CASSTGFGETQYF.